The rows below give T cell receptor beta chains drawn from one sample of a study of blood T cells in healthy people across ages. Each CDR3 protein is one row after TCRdb ran MiXCR on the 5' RACE reads. The profile covers 550,000 to 700,000 distinct CDR3 sequences, with about 25% appearing a single time and roughly 20% taken by the ten largest. Sequenced sample: blood. Receptors were obtained from a woman in her 70s in good health. The CDR3 runs from the conserved cysteine through the conserved F or W. D genes are given only for firm matches. The size field is filled for only some rows; it gives once, few, many or a size class.

-	TRBV6-2/TRBV6-3	-	TRBJ2-1	TGTGCCAGCAGTTACTCACTCCCAGCACGGGGCAATGAGCAGTTCTTC	CASSYSLPARGNEQFF
few	TRBV10-3	TRBD1	TRBJ1-1	TGTGCCATTAAAAGACAGGGAGGGGACACTGAAGCTTTCTTT	CAIKRQGGDTEAFF
-	TRBV20-1	TRBD2	TRBJ2-4	TGCAGTGCTGGTTCGCGGGGGGTCCAAAACATTCAGTACTTC	CSAGSRGVQNIQYF
-	TRBV9	TRBD2	TRBJ2-3	TGTGCCAGCAGCGTCCTTGGACTAGCGGGCACAGATACGCAGTATTTT	CASSVLGLAGTDTQYF
-	TRBV6-2/TRBV6-3	-	TRBJ2-2	TGTGCCAGCAGTTCCAGGGGGGGGCCAGTCTACACCGGGGAGCTGTTTTTT	CASSSRGGPVYTGELFF
-	TRBV3-1	TRBD1	TRBJ2-7	TGTGCCAGCAGCTCTCACCGGACAGGGGTGAACTACGAGCAGTACTTC	CASSSHRTGVNYEQYF
few	TRBV12-3/TRBV12-4	-	TRBJ1-2	TGTGCCAGCAGTTTCGGCCCCACAGGCTACACCTTC	CASSFGPTGYTF
few	TRBV6-5	-	TRBJ2-5	TGTGCCAGCAGACCCCAGGGTAGAGAGACCCAGTACTTC	CASRPQGRETQYF
few	TRBV18	TRBD1	TRBJ2-7	TGTGCCAGCTCCGGGGACAGGGGCAGTAAGCAGTACTTC	CASSGDRGSKQYF
-	TRBV28	-	TRBJ1-3	TGTGCCAGCAGTTTATTCCGACACCTCTCTGGAAACACCATATATTTT	CASSLFRHLSGNTIYF
few	TRBV29-1	-	TRBJ1-2	TGCACCGTCTCCGGGTACACCTTC	CTVSGYTF
few	TRBV27	TRBD1	TRBJ1-5	TGTGCCAGCAGTTGGCCGGGACAGGGGAGGCAGCCCCAGCATTTT	CASSWPGQGRQPQHF
-	TRBV7-2	-	TRBJ1-2	TGTGCCAGCAGCTTAAACCGGGACCAACGCTATGGCTACACCTTC	CASSLNRDQRYGYTF
-	TRBV20-1	-	TRBJ2-2	TGCAGTGCTTGGGCCCAAACCGGGGAGCTGTTTTTT	CSAWAQTGELFF
-	TRBV7-2	TRBD1	TRBJ1-6	TGTGCCAGCAGCTTACAGGCAGGGGGTAATTCACCCCTCCACTTT	CASSLQAGGNSPLHF
few	TRBV2	-	TRBJ2-7	TGTGCCAGCAGTGAAGAGCGCCCCTCCTACGAGCAGTACTTC	CASSEERPSYEQYF
few	TRBV6-1	TRBD1	TRBJ2-5	TGTGCCAGCGTGACAGGGGGAACGGAGACCCAGTACTTC	CASVTGGTETQYF